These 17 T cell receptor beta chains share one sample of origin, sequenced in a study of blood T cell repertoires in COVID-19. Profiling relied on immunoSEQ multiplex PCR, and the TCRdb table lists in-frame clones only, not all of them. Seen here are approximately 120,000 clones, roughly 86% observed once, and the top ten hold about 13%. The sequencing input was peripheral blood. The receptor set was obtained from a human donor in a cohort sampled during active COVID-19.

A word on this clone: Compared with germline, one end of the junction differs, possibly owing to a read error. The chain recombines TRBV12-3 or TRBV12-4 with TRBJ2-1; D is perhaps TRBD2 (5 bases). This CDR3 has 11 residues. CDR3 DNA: TGTGCCAGCAGTTTAGGAGCCCCCGGGGTCTTC. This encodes CASSLGAPGVF.

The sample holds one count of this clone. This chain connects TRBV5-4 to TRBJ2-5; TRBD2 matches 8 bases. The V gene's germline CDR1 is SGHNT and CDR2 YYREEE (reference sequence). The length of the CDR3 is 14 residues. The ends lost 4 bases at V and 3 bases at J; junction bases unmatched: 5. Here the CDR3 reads CASSPGTRKETQYF. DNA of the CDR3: TGTGCCAGCAGCCCCGGGACTAGGAAAGAGACCCAGTACTTC.

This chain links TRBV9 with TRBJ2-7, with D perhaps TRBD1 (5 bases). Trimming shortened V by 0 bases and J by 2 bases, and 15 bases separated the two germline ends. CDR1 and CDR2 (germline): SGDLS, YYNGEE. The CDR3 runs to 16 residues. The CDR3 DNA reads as TGTGCCAGCAGCGTAGAGGTGTGGGCGGACACCTACGAGCAGTACTTC. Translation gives CASSVEVWADTYEQYF.

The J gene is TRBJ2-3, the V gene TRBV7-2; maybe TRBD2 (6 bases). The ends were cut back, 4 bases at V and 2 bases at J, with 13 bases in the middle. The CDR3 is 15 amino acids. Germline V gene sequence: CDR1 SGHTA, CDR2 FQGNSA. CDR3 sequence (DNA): TGTGCCAGCAGCTCCAAGGGACTTGACACAGATACGCAGTATTTT. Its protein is CASSSKGLDTDTQYF.

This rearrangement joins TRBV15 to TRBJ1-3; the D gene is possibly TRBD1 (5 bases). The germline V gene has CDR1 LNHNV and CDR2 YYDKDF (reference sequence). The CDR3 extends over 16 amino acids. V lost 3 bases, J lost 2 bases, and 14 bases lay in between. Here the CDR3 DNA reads TGTGCCACCAGCAGCCCGACTCGACAGACTGGAAACACCATATATTTT. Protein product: CATSSPTRQTGNTIYF.

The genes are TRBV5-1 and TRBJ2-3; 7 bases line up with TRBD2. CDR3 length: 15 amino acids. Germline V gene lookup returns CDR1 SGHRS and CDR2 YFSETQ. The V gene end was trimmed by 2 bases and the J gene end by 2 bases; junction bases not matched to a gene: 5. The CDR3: CASSFGGRFTDTQYF. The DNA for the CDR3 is TGCGCCAGCAGCTTCGGCGGGAGATTCACAGATACGCAGTATTTT.

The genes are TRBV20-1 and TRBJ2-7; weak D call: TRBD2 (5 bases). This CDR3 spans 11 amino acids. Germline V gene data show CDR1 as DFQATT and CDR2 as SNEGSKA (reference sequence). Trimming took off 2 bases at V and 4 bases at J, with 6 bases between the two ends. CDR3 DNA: TGCAGTGCTAGATCGGGATACGAGCAGTACTTC. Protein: CSARSGYEQYF.

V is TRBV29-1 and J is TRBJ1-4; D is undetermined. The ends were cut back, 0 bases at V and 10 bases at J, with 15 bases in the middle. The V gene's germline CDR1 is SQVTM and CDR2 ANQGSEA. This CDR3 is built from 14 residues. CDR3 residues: CSVEDRGGYGKLFF. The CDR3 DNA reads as TGCAGCGTTGAAGATCGAGGCGGTTACGGAAAACTGTTTTTT.

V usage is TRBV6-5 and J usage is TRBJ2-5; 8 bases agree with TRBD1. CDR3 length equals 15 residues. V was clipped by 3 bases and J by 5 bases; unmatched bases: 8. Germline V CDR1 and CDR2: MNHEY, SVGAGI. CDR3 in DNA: TGTGCCAGCAGTTATTCCCAGGGGGCCGGGGAGACCCAGTACTTC. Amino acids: CASSYSQGAGETQYF.

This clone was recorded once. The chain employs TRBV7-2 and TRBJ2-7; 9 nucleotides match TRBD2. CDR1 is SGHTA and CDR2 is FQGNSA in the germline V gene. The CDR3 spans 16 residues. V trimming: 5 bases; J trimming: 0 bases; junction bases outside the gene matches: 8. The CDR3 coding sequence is TGTGCCAGCAGCACGCGGGGGGGAGGGAGCTCCTACGAGCAGTACTTC. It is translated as CASSTRGGGSSYEQYF. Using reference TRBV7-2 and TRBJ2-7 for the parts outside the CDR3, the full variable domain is GAGVSQSPSNKVTEKGKDVELRCDPISGHTALYWYRQSLGQGLEFLIYFQGNSAPDKSGLPSDRFSAERTGGSVSTLTIQRTQQEDSAVYLCASSTRGGGSSYEQYFGPGTRLTVT.

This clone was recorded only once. The CDR3, as DNA: TGTGCCAGCAGCTTAAACTTTGGGCAGGGGAACACTGAAGCTTTCTTT. Residues: CASSLNFGQGNTEAFF. This chain joins TRBV13 and TRBJ1-1; TRBD1 might be the D (5 bases). Germline V gene sequence: CDR1 PRHDT, CDR2 FYEKMQ (reference sequence). V dropped 2 bases and J dropped 1 base, with 14 bases sitting between them. This CDR3 comprises 16 residues.

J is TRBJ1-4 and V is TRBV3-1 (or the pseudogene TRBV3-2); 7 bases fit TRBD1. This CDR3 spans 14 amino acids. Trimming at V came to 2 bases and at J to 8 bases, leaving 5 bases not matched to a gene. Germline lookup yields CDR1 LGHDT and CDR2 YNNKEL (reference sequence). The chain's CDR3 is CASSQRDSQEKLFF. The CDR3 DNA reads TGTGCCAGCAGCCAAAGGGACAGCCAAGAAAAACTGTTTTTT.

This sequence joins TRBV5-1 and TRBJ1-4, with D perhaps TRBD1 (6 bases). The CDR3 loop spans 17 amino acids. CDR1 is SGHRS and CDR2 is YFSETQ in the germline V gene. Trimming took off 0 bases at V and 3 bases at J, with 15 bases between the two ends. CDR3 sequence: CASSLAVGQHPNEKLFF. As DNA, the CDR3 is TGCGCCAGCAGCTTGGCCGTCGGACAGCACCCTAATGAAAAACTGTTTTTT.

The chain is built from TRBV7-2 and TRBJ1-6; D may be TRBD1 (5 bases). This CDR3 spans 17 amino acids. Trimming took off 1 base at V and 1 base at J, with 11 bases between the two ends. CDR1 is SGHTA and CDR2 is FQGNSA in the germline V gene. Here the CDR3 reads CASSLVGGGSYNSPLHF. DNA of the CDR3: TGTGCCAGCAGCTTAGTGGGGGGAGGTTCCTATAATTCACCCCTCCACTTT.

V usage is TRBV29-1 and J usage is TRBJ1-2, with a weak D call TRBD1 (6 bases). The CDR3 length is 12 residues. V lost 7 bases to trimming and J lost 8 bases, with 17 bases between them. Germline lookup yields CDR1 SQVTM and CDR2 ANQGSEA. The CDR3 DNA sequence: TGCAGCGCCGTGGGGGGGGGCGAGGGCTACACCTTC. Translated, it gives CSAVGGGEGYTF.

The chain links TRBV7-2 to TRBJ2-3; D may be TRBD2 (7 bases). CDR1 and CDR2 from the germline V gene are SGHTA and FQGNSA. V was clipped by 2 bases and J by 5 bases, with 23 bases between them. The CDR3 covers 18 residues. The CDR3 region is CASSLRIVAGAGVDTQYF. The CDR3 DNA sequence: TGTGCCAGCAGCTTAAGGATCGTGGCGGGGGCGGGGGTAGATACGCAGTATTTT. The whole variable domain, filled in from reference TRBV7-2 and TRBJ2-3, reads GAGVSQSPSNKVTEKGKDVELRCDPISGHTALYWYRQSLGQGLEFLIYFQGNSAPDKSGLPSDRFSAERTGGSVSTLTIQRTQQEDSAVYLCASSLRIVAGAGVDTQYFGPGTRLTVL.

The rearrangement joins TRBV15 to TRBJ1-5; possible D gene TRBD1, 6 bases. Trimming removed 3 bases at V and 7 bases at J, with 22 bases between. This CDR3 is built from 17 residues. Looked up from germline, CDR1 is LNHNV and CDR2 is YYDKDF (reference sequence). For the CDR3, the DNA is TGTGCCACCAGCAGCGACATGGGACAACAATTCGGGCAGCCCCAGCATTTT. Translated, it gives CATSSDMGQQFGQPQHF.